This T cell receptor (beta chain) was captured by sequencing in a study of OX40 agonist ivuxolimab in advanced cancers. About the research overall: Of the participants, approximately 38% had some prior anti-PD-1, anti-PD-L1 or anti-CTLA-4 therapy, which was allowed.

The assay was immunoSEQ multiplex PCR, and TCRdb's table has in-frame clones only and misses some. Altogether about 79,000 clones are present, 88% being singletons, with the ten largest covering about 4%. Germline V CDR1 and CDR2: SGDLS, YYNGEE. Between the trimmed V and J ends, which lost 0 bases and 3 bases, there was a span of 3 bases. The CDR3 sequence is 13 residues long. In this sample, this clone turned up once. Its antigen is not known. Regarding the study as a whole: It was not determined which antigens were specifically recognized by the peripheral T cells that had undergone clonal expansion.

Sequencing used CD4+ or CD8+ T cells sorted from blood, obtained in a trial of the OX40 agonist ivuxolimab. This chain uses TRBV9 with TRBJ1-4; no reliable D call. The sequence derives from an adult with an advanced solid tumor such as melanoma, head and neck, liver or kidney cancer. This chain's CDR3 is CASSVVPNEKLFF. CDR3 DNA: TGTGCCAGCAGCGTAGTTCCTAATGAAAAACTGTTTTTT.